This entry is about one TCR beta chain. The data originate from a study of tumor-infiltrating lymphocytes in primary liver carcinoma. Across the study: All patients had surgically resected primary liver carcinoma. Sample yields of productive TCRbeta reads, ranging from roughly 3.65 to 8 million, were similar across tissue types.

Blood RNA originated from unsorted whole blood, with germline DNA additionally extracted. Infection with HBV was chronic in patients; they were treatment-naive. Sampling before surgery obtained approximately 3.9 milliliters of peripheral blood. Production of TCR beta cDNA used roughly 0.55 ug total RNA together with a constant-region primer. TCR beta libraries came from three nested multiplex PCR rounds using slightly modified ARM-PCR. TRBV1-TRBV30 forward and Cbeta reverse primers drove the first two roughly 10-cycle rounds. One entry per CDR3 protein results from TCRdb running MiXCR on the multiplex PCR reads. This sample has 310,000 or so distinct CDR3 sequences, with about three fifths found just once. Looked up from germline, CDR1 is MDHEN and CDR2 is SYDVKM. V gave up 6 bases and J gave up 0 bases, with 11 bases separating them. The CDR3 contains 14 residues.

The receptor was derived from a woman aged 25 to 39 with primary liver carcinoma and hepatitis B virus infection. Sequenced input: peripheral blood. The chain has TRBV28 and TRBJ2-5; D possibly corresponds to TRBD2 (5 bases). In nucleotides, the CDR3 is TGTGCCAGCAGCAAAGATAGCGACCAAGAGACCCAGTACTTC. Translating it yields CASSKDSDQETQYF.